The clone carrying this TCR beta chain occurred many times. The CDR3 runs to 16 residues. V lost 2 bases, J lost 0 bases, and 12 bases lay in between. Germline CDR1 and CDR2: ENHRY and SYGVKD. The data derive from a study of blood T cell repertoires in COVID-19. At the level of the study: From T cells, B-cell-depleted T cells, or PBMCs came the material, which was cDNA or gDNA.

Authors' methods: From reference gene primer amplification, estimates of nucleated cell counts were derived. Profiling relied on immunoSEQ multiplex PCR, and the TCRdb table lists in-frame clones only, not all of them. Clone size and V and J calls were adopted from that table, with D and trimming inferred from the DNA. The sample lists 300,000 to 350,000 clones, 88% occurring once. The sequencing input was PBMCs or T cells enriched from blood (not recorded which). This sequence was found in a man aged 25 to 40 who had recovered from COVID-19. The rearrangement links TRBV10-3 to TRBJ2-3, with a weak D call TRBD2 (5 bases). The CDR3 DNA is TGTGCCATCAGTGAGAGGGAGACAACAAGCACAGATACGCAGTATTTT. It encodes CAISERETTSTDTQYF.